This is a list of T cell receptor beta chains from one sample in a study of T cell responses to AZD1222 COVID-19 vaccine. Repertoires were generated with immunoSEQ multiplex PCR, while TCRdb's copy carries only in-frame clones and drops some. Among more than 75,000 clones, 83% were seen once, and the ten largest hold roughly 1.3%. This material consisted of peripheral blood, taken 28 days after the second AZD1222 dose. The receptors shown here come from an adult who received the AZD1222 COVID-19 vaccine. The CDR3 runs from the conserved cysteine through the conserved F or W. D genes are given only for firm matches. Clone size, where shown, is once, few, many, or a class for clones that have expanded.

size,D,V,J,length,CDR3,DNA
.,.,TRBV4-1,TRBJ2-7,14,CASSPLGSYYEQYF,TGCGCCAGCAGCCCCTTAGGTTCTTACTACGAGCAGTACTTC
.,.,TRBV4-3,TRBJ1-6,18,CASSQERAGTPYNSPLHF,TGCGCCAGCAGCCAAGAAAGGGCAGGGACACCCTATAATTCACCCCTCCACTTT
once,TRBD1,TRBV5-5,TRBJ2-3,16,CASSWGQGAFTDTQYF,TGTGCCAGCAGCTGGGGGCAGGGGGCCTTCACAGATACGCAGTATTTT
.,.,TRBV12-3/TRBV12-4,TRBJ2-7,13,CASSWDLAGEQYF,TGTGCCAGCAGTTGGGACCTTGCTGGAGAGCAGTACTTC
.,.,TRBV28,TRBJ1-5,16,CASSFTGTQSNQPQHF,TGTGCCAGCAGTTTTACCGGGACACAGAGCAATCAGCCCCAGCATTTT
.,.,TRBV27,TRBJ1-2,12,CASRPTGGGYTF,TGTGCCAGCAGGCCCACGGGGGGTGGCTACACCTTC
.,.,TRBV28,TRBJ1-3,15,CASSLYQGTGNTIYF,TGTGCCAGCAGTTTATACCAGGGTACTGGAAACACCATATATTTT
.,.,TRBV18,TRBJ2-2,16,CASSPSGAPASWELFF,TGTGCCAGCTCACCATCCGGGGCACCTGCCAGCTGGGAGCTGTTTTTT
once,.,TRBV27,TRBJ1-5,15,CASSFSLYSNQPQHF,TGTGCCAGCAGTTTTTCGCTATATAGCAATCAGCCCCAGCATTTT
.,TRBD1,TRBV11-3,TRBJ2-7,14,CASSLAGQGGEQYF,TGTGCCAGCAGCTTAGCGGGACAGGGCGGAGAGCAGTACTTC
.,TRBD1,TRBV28,TRBJ2-7,16,CASSSPGTGGLGEQYF,TGTGCCAGCAGTTCCCCCGGGACAGGGGGGTTGGGGGAGCAGTACTTC
.,.,TRBV19,TRBJ2-2,14,CASHRDGNTGELFF,TGTGCCAGTCATCGGGACGGTAACACCGGGGAGCTGTTTTTT
.,TRBD1,TRBV18,TRBJ1-5,15,CASSARTGYNQPQHF,TGTGCCAGCTCAGCTCGGACAGGGTACAATCAGCCCCAGCATTTT
few,TRBD2,TRBV2,TRBJ2-2,15,CASSEASGSTGELFF,TGTGCCAGCAGTGAAGCTAGCGGGAGCACCGGGGAGCTGTTTTTT
.,.,TRBV5-1,TRBJ2-2,16,CASSLGQQSNTGELFF,TGCGCCAGCAGCTTGGGACAGCAGTCGAACACCGGGGAGCTGTTTTTT
.,TRBD1,TRBV9,TRBJ1-1,19,CASSVGPGQGIGLRTEAFF,TGTGCCAGCAGCGTAGGGCCGGGACAGGGGATTGGGTTAAGGACTGAAGCTTTCTTT
many,.,TRBV14,TRBJ1-1,13,CASSQGSNTEAFF,TGTGCCAGCAGCCAAGGGTCGAACACTGAAGCTTTCTTT
.,.,TRBV9,TRBJ2-3,15,CASSVLSSSTDTQYF,TGTGCCAGCAGCGTTCTGTCGTCTAGCACAGATACGCAGTATTTT
.,.,TRBV5-8,TRBJ1-2,12,CASSTRTYGYTF,TGTGCCAGCAGCACTAGGACGTATGGCTACACCTTC
.,TRBD2,TRBV24-1,TRBJ2-1,16,CATSWGSSGRANEQFF,TGTGCCACCAGTTGGGGGTCGAGCGGGAGGGCCAATGAGCAGTTCTTC
.,TRBD1,TRBV3-1/TRBV3-2,TRBJ1-1,14,CASRIGTENTEAFF,TGTGCCAGCAGGATAGGGACAGAGAACACTGAAGCTTTCTTT
once,TRBD2,TRBV7-2,TRBJ2-7,14,CASSLSQAGGEQYF,TGTGCCAGCAGCTTGTCCCAAGCGGGAGGCGAGCAGTACTTC
few,.,TRBV14,TRBJ1-1,16,CASSQVFVLGNTEAFF,TGTGCCAGCAGCCAAGTTTTCGTACTAGGGAACACTGAAGCTTTCTTT
.,TRBD1,TRBV19,TRBJ2-2,14,CASNRGQDTGELFF,TGTGCCAGTAACCGGGGACAGGACACCGGGGAGCTGTTTTTT
.,.,TRBV4-1,TRBJ2-5,13,CASREQGRETQYF,TGCGCCAGCAGAGAACAGGGAAGAGAGACCCAGTACTTC
.,.,TRBV7-8,TRBJ1-5,19,CASSSRAGTLKSGNQPQHF,TGTGCCAGCAGCTCCCGGGCCGGGACCCTCAAATCGGGCAATCAGCCCCAGCATTTT
.,.,TRBV28,TRBJ2-7,12,CASSLQTGGQYF,TGTGCCAGCAGTTTACAGACAGGTGGGCAGTACTTC
few,.,TRBV2,TRBJ1-5,12,CASSAGNQPQHF,TGTGCCAGCAGTGCTGGGAATCAGCCCCAGCATTTT
.,.,TRBV30,TRBJ2-7,16,CAWSVLGGGPNYEQYF,TGTGCCTGGAGTGTACTGGGGGGAGGCCCTAACTACGAGCAGTACTTC
.,.,TRBV28,TRBJ1-3,15,CASSLLLVTGNTIYF,TGTGCCAGCAGTTTACTTTTAGTGACTGGAAACACCATATATTTT
.,.,TRBV5-5,TRBJ1-2,14,CASSLVSGDYGYTF,TGTGCCAGCAGCTTGGTATCCGGGGACTATGGCTACACCTTC
.,TRBD2,TRBV13,TRBJ2-7,15,CASSRRTSGRDEQYF,TGTGCCAGCAGCCGTCGGACTAGCGGGAGAGACGAGCAGTACTTC
.,.,TRBV19,TRBJ2-3,15,CASSFGGVRTDTQYF,TGTGCCAGTAGCTTCGGAGGGGTTAGGACAGATACGCAGTATTTT
.,.,TRBV19,TRBJ1-1,13,CASITDRSTEAFF,TGTGCCAGTATCACCGACAGGAGCACTGAAGCTTTCTTT
once,.,TRBV7-9,TRBJ2-3,14,CASSGDGGADTQYF,TGTGCCAGCAGCGGGGACGGTGGGGCGGATACGCAGTATTTT
.,.,TRBV7-2,TRBJ2-7,13,CASSSLSMGEQYF,TGTGCCAGCAGCTCCCTCTCTATGGGTGAGCAGTACTTC
.,.,TRBV7-9,TRBJ1-1,11,CASSFRVEAFF,TGTGCCAGCAGCTTCAGGGTGGAAGCTTTCTTT
.,.,TRBV7-2,TRBJ1-1,15,CASSLDRHPNTEAFF,TGTGCCAGCAGCTTAGACAGACACCCGAACACTGAAGCTTTCTTT
few,.,TRBV2,TRBJ1-1,15,CASSEFGRRNTEAFF,TGTGCCAGCAGTGAGTTTGGCAGGCGAAACACTGAAGCTTTCTTT
.,.,TRBV19,TRBJ1-5,15,CASRPQMGASQPQHF,TGTGCCAGTAGACCCCAGATGGGCGCCTCCCAGCCCCAGCATTTT